This T cell receptor beta chain comes out of a study of shared clonotypes between healthy human individuals. CDR1 and CDR2 (germline): SGHVS, FNYEAQ. Between the trimmed V and J ends, which lost 3 bases and 10 bases, there was a span of 15 bases. This CDR3 spans 14 amino acids. The protocol was immunoSEQ multiplex PCR, while the TCRdb copy is restricted to in-frame clones and leaves out a portion. The sample contains roughly 450,000 clones, around 79% of which appear only once. This TCR was sampled from a woman in her forties in good health. Some clones in this sample may be carry-over from other donors' samples. The sample comprised PBMCs. V and J are TRBV7-6 and TRBJ2-2, with D possibly being TRBD1 or TRBD2 (5 bases each). The CDR3 region is CASSFGGRFSELFF. For the CDR3, the DNA is TGTGCCAGCAGCTTTGGGGGTCGTTTTTCGGAGCTGTTTTTT.